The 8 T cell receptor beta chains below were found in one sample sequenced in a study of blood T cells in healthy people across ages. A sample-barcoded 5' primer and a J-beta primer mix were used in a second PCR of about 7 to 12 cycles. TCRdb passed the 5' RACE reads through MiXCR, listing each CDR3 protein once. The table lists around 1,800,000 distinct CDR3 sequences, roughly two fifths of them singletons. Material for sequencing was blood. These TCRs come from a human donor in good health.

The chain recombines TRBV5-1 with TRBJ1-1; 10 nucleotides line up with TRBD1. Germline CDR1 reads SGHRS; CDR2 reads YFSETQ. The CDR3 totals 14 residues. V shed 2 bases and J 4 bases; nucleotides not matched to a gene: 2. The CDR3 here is CASSFRQGATEAFF. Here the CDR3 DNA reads TGCGCCAGCAGCTTCAGACAGGGGGCCACTGAAGCTTTCTTT.

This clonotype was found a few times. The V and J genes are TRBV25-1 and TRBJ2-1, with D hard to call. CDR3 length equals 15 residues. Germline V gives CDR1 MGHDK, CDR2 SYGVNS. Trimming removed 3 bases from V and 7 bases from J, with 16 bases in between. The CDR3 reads CASSEASILVNEQFF. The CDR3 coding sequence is TGTGCCAGCAGTGAGGCTAGTATCTTGGTTAATGAGCAGTTCTTC.

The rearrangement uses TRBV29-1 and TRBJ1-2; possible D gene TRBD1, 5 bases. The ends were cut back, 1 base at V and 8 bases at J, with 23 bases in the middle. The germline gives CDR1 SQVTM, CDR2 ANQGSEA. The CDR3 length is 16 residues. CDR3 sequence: CSVEGGVAARCMGYTF. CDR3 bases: TGCAGCGTTGAAGGAGGGGTAGCAGCGAGGTGTATGGGCTACACCTTC.

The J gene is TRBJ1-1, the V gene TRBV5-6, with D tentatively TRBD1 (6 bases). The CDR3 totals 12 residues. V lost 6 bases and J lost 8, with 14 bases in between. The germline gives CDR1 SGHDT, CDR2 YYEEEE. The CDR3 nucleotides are TGTGCCAGCACCCATTCGACAGGAGAAGCTTTCTTT. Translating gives CASTHSTGEAFF.

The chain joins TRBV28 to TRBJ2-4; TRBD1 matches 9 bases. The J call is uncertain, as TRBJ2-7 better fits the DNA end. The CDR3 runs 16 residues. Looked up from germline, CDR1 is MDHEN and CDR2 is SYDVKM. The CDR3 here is CASSPNSGTGYYEQYF. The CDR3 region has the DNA TGTGCCAGCAGTCCTAACTCCGGGACAGGGTATTACGAGCAGTACTTC.

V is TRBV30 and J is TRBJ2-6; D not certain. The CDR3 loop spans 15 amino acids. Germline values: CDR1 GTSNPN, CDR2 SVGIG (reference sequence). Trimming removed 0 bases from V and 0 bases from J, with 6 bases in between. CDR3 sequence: CAWSVVLSGANVLTF. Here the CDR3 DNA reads TGTGCCTGGAGTGTCGTCCTCTCTGGGGCCAACGTCCTGACTTTC.

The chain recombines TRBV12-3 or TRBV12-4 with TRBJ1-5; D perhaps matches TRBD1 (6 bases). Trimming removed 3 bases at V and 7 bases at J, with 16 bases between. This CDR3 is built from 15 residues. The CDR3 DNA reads TGTGCCAGCAGTTTTATGAGAGGGGGGAGGCAGCCCCAGCATTTT. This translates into CASSFMRGGRQPQHF.

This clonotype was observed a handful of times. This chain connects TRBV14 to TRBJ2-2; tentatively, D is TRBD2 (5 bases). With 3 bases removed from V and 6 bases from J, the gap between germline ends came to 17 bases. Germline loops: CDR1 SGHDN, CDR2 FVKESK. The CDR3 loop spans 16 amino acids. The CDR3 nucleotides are TGTGCCAGCAGCCAGATGGGGAGTTTTGGTCCCGGGGAGCTGTTTTTT. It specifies CASSQMGSFGPGELFF.